The next 32 T cell receptor beta chains were all read from a single sample in a study of molecular identifiers for immune sequencing clone quantification. TCRdb passed the PCR reads through MiXCR, listing each CDR3 protein once. The sample shows hundreds of thousands of distinct CDR3 sequences, less than 20% of them seen only once. The specimen sequenced was naive CD8+ T cells from blood, with Jurkat cell RNA spiked in. Regarding subset: FACS-sorted CD8+CD4-CCR7+CD45RA+ naive T cells. These receptors all come from a human donor in good health. Some libraries in this study had Jurkat cell RNA spiked in.

About this clonotype: One end of the junction varies from germline; a read error may be responsible. V usage is TRBV7-9 and J usage is TRBJ2-1, with 8 bases fitting TRBD2. Germline values: CDR1 SEHNR, CDR2 FQNEAQ (reference sequence). This CDR3 is built from 15 residues. CDR3 protein: CVSSPAGGGPNEQFF. The CDR3 DNA reads as TGTGTCAGCAGCCCTGCAGGCGGGGGGCCTAATGAGCAGTTCTTC.

In its sample, this clonotype was seen a few times. The rearrangement joins TRBV6-2 or TRBV6-3 to TRBJ2-5, with 7 bases identical to TRBD1. Germline V CDR1 and CDR2: MNHEY, SVGEGT. This CDR3 is 14 amino acids long. The J segment lost 5 bases and the V segment lost 2 bases, leaving 5 bases of the junction unmatched. CDR3 DNA sequence: TGTGCCAGCAGTTACACGACAGGGAGCGAGACCCAGTACTTC. Protein: CASSYTTGSETQYF.

This clonotype was detected a few times. The rearrangement joins TRBV6-2 or TRBV6-3 to TRBJ2-1; D is possibly TRBD2 (5 bases). Germline assignment: CDR1 MNHEY and CDR2 SVGEGT. CDR3 length: 11 residues. Deletions cut 2 bases from V and 9 bases from J, with 5 bases between. As DNA, the CDR3 is TGTGCCAGCAGTTACGAGGGTGAGCAGTTCTTC. Its translation is CASSYEGEQFF.

On this clonotype itself: Possible read error: a much larger clone is one base away. This chain links TRBV7-3 with TRBJ2-1; 7 positions match TRBD1. The CDR3 is made up of 15 amino acids. The junction had 9 bases not matched to a gene; V was cut back by 5 bases and J by 5 bases. Looked up from germline, CDR1 is SGHTA and CDR2 is FQGTGA. CDR3 DNA: TGTGCCAGCAGCCGGCGGAACAGGGGTCACAATGAGCAGTTCTTC. Protein sequence: CASSRRNRGHNEQFF.

As to this clonotype: Since a much larger clone is just one base distant, this may be a read error. This chain connects TRBV7-6 to TRBJ1-1; 11 positions agree with TRBD1. The J segment lost 4 bases and the V segment lost 4 bases, leaving 8 bases of the junction unmatched. This CDR3 has 16 residues. Germline lookup yields CDR1 SGHVS and CDR2 FNYEAQ. The CDR3 DNA sequence: TGTGCCAGCAGCTCAGGCGCAGGACAGGGGGCCACTGAAGCTTTCTTT. As protein: CASSSGAGQGATEAFF.

Comments on this clonotype: One end of the junction is discordant with germline, which a read error may explain. This chain uses TRBV11-2 with TRBJ2-1; the D is unclear. Germline V lookup: CDR1 SGHAT, CDR2 FQNNGV. The CDR3 runs 16 residues. CDR3 DNA: TGTGCCAGCAGCTTAGATTACGAGATCTCCGACAATGAGCAGTTCTTC. Translated: CASSLDYEISDNEQFF.

This clonotype was detected many times. The chain has TRBV4-3 and TRBJ1-1; D is unclear. The CDR3 extends over 14 amino acids. V was clipped by 0 bases and J by 6 bases, with 11 bases between them. Germline loops: CDR1 LGHNA, CDR2 YSLEER. The CDR3, as DNA: TGCGCCAGCAGCCAAGATCGTGGTTGGGCTGAAGCTTTCTTT. This sequence encodes CASSQDRGWAEAFF.

The genes are TRBV21-1 and TRBJ2-3; TRBD1, the table's D call, was not compared with the DNA. TRBV21-1 is a pseudogene locus. The CDR3 covers 15 residues. As DNA, the CDR3 is TGTGCCAGCAGCAAAGACCGGGACACCGAAGATATGCAGTATTTT. Amino acids: CASSKDRDTEDMQYF.

This clonotype was seen at least ten times. The rearrangement joins TRBV28 to TRBJ1-1; D gene unclear. The CDR3 extends over 14 amino acids. The germline V and J ends were trimmed by 3 bases and 1 base, with 9 bases remaining between them. In germline, CDR1 is MDHEN, CDR2 SYDVKM. In DNA form, the CDR3 reads TGTGCCAGCAGTTTTCGAAGGACGAACACTGAAGCTTTCTTT. Amino acids: CASSFRRTNTEAFF.

This clonotype was seen ten or more times. In DNA, the CDR3 is TGCAGCGTTGAAGATTCCCAGACTCACCCTGAAGCTTTCTTT. Translated, it gives CSVEDSQTHPEAFF. V usage is TRBV29-1 and J usage is TRBJ1-1; no definite D call. Germline CDR1 reads SQVTM; CDR2 reads ANQGSEA. CDR3 length equals 14 residues. Trimming shortened V by 0 bases and J by 6 bases, and 14 bases separated the two germline ends.

This clonotype was detected ten times or more. The CDR3 nucleotides read TGTGCCAGTAGTATTGCCACCTCGAACACTGAAGCTTTCTTT. Protein: CASSIATSNTEAFF. The chain employs TRBV19 and TRBJ1-1, with D hard to call. Trimming cost V 3 bases and J 1 base, with 9 bases left between them. The CDR3 has 14 amino acids. Germline V gene data show CDR1 as LNHDA and CDR2 as SQIVND (reference sequence).

This clonotype was counted only a few times. The chain carries TRBV19 and TRBJ1-6, with D perhaps matching TRBD1 (5 bases). Germline loops: CDR1 LNHDA, CDR2 SQIVND (reference sequence). The CDR3 is 16 residues long. The V end lost 3 bases, the J end lost 2 bases, and 11 bases lay between the germline ends. The CDR3 loop reads CASSIQGIAYNSPLHF. CDR3 DNA: TGTGCCAGTAGTATTCAGGGTATCGCCTATAATTCACCCCTCCACTTT.

Comment on this clonotype: This may come from a read error, since a much larger clone is one base off. The conserved final phenylalanine or tryptophan is absent from the CDR3, which likely points to a read error. The genes are TRBV27 and TRBJ2-1, with 10 bases aligning to TRBD2. Germline CDR1 is MNHEY and CDR2 is SMNVEV (reference sequence). Trimming at V came to 5 bases and at J to 9 bases, leaving 13 bases not matched to a gene. The CDR3 is made up of 16 amino acids. The CDR3 loop is CASSSSSGSAWGEQFL. CDR3 DNA sequence: TGTGCCAGCAGTAGTTCTAGCGGGAGCGCTTGGGGTGAGCAGTTCCTC.

In this sample, this clonotype turned up many times. This chain connects TRBV19 to TRBJ2-1, with D possibly being TRBD1 (5 bases). The CDR3 sequence is 15 residues long. Germline values: CDR1 LNHDA, CDR2 SQIVND (reference sequence). Trimming pared 10 bases from V and 7 bases from J, leaving 23 bases between. CDR3 in DNA: TGTGCCACCCAGATATCCGACAGTGGGATGAATGAGCAGTTCTTC. Residues: CATQISDSGMNEQFF.

This clonotype was seen a handful of times. The chain has TRBV28 and TRBJ2-3; 14 bases map to TRBD2. This CDR3 contains 16 residues. V was clipped by 6 bases and J by 5 bases; unmatched bases: 7. Germline-derived CDR1 and CDR2 are MDHEN and SYDVKM. CDR3 sequence: CASRPRLAGGLDTQYF. The CDR3 DNA sequence: TGTGCCAGCAGACCAAGACTAGCGGGAGGGTTAGATACGCAGTATTTT.

This clonotype came up many times. This sequence joins TRBV7-2 and TRBJ2-3, with no clear D. Germline lookup yields CDR1 SGHTA and CDR2 FQGNSA. The CDR3 extends over 15 amino acids. The V and J ends lost 6 bases and 0 bases respectively, with 13 bases between them. For the CDR3, the DNA is TGTGCCAGCAGTATAGGGTGGGCCAGCACAGATACGCAGTATTTT. It is translated as CASSIGWASTDTQYF.

Of note for this clonotype: A much larger clonotype is one base distant, so this may be a read error. No DNA is shown, since the ends of the CDR3 on it are uncertain; the CDR3 is the one TCRdb lists. The chain recombines TRBV4-3 with TRBJ2-3; the table gives TRBD1 as D, unverified against the DNA. Termini included, the CDR3 measures 15 amino acids. Per germline, CDR1 LGHNA and CDR2 YSLEER. The CDR3 loop is CASSQVGTGTDTRYF.

The J gene is TRBJ1-1, the V gene TRBV9; D is possibly TRBD1 (5 bases). V was shortened by 7 bases and J by 1 base, with 14 bases between the two germline ends. Germline lookup yields CDR1 SGDLS and CDR2 YYNGEE. CDR3 length: 14 amino acids. CDR3 bases: TGTGCCAGCGGCGCAAAACAGGAGAACACTGAAGCTTTCTTT. It yields the protein CASGAKQENTEAFF.

V usage is TRBV20-1 and J usage is TRBJ1-5, with 8 bases lining up with TRBD1. The germline CDR1 and CDR2 sequences are DFQATT and SNEGSKA (reference sequence). This CDR3 contains 16 residues. The V segment lost 3 bases and the J segment 3 bases; nucleotides outside the gene matches: 10. The CDR3 DNA is TGCAGTGCTAGGGAGGAGGGGACAGGCAACAATCAGCCCCAGCATTTT. Amino acids: CSAREEGTGNNQPQHF.

This clonotype was detected many times. V usage is TRBV14 and J usage is TRBJ1-1; no clear D. The germline CDR1 and CDR2 sequences are SGHDN and FVKESK. The germline V and J ends were trimmed by 1 base and 4 bases, with 13 bases remaining between them. The CDR3 is 15 residues long. The CDR3 DNA reads TGTGCCAGCAGCCAAGGGACGGTGTACGGCACTGAAGCTTTCTTT. This encodes CASSQGTVYGTEAFF.

This clonotype was detected many times. The V call is TRBV20-1, the J call TRBJ1-3, with D hard to call. The CDR3 covers 14 residues. CDR1 is DFQATT, CDR2 SNEGSKA, per germline (reference sequence). V lost 0 bases to trimming and J lost 0 bases, with 6 bases between them. This CDR3 reads CSAREEDSGNTIYF. The CDR3 DNA is TGCAGTGCTAGAGAGGAAGACTCTGGAAACACCATATATTTT.

This clonotype was picked up many times. The J gene is TRBJ2-7, the V gene TRBV7-9; D remains ambiguous. Germline values: CDR1 SEHNR, CDR2 FQNEAQ (reference sequence). V was pared by 5 bases and J by 0 bases, with 8 bases between. The CDR3 consists of 13 residues. The CDR3 spells CASSADLSYEQYF. In DNA form, the CDR3 reads TGTGCCAGCAGCGCAGACCTCTCCTACGAGCAGTACTTC. The entire variable domain, with the rest obtained from reference TRBV7-9 and TRBJ2-7, is as follows: DTGVSQNPRHKITKRGQNVTFRCDPISEHNRLYWYRQTLGQGPEFLTYFQNEAQLEKSRLLSDRFSAERPKGSFSTLEIQRTEQGDSAMYLCASSADLSYEQYFGPGTRLTVT.

This chain uses TRBV20-1 with TRBJ2-7; D may be TRBD1 or TRBD2 (5 bases each). Germline-derived CDR1 and CDR2 are DFQATT and SNEGSKA (reference sequence). This CDR3 spans 13 amino acids. Between the trimmed V and J ends, which lost 1 base and 3 bases, there was a span of 10 bases. The CDR3 DNA reads as TGCAGTGCTAGAGGGGGGATGGGCTACGAGCAGTACTTC. Its protein product is CSARGGMGYEQYF.

In regard to this clonotype: This clone may be a read error of a much larger clone one base away. The rearrangement joins TRBV7-9 to TRBJ1-4, with 9 nucleotides matching TRBD1. The CDR3 extends over 16 amino acids. Unmatched junction bases numbered 9, after V lost 4 bases and J lost 6 bases. The germline V gene encodes CDR1 SEHNR and CDR2 FQNEAQ (reference sequence). CDR3 nucleotides: TGTGCCAGCAGCTCGCCGCTGCGGACAGGGGATGAAAAACTGTTTTTT. It translates to CASSSPLRTGDEKLFF.

On this clonotype itself: Germline and junction disagree at one end, which may indicate a read error. The chain couples TRBV15 to TRBJ1-5, with TRBD1 identical over 8 bases. The CDR3 is made up of 16 amino acids. Germline assignment: CDR1 LNHNV and CDR2 YYDKDF (reference sequence). This chain's CDR3 is CATSRDRTGSNQHQHF. The CDR3 DNA sequence: TGTGCCACCAGCAGAGATAGGACAGGGAGTAATCAGCACCAGCATTTT.

Concerning this clonotype: Just one base apart from a much larger clone, this may be a read error. In DNA form, the CDR3 reads TGTGCCCGGAGCCATCTCCATTTACTAGGGGGCGAGCGGACTGAAGCTTTCTTT. The encoded protein is CARSHLHLLGGERTEAFF. The chain uses TRBV30 and TRBJ1-1; 7 bases fit TRBD1. Germline CDR1 GTSNPN, CDR2 SVGIG (reference sequence). This CDR3 is 18 amino acids long.

This clonotype occurred a few times. At one end, the junction sequence differs from germline, possibly due to a read error. The rearrangement uses TRBV11-2 and TRBJ2-3; no firm D call. Germline V gene lookup returns CDR1 SGHAT and CDR2 FQNNGV. This CDR3 contains 9 residues. The CDR3 DNA reads as TGTGCCAGCAGCTTCAATCCAGATTTT. This sequence encodes CASSFNPDF.

Regarding this clonotype: A read error is likely, as this CDR3 ends without the conserved phenylalanine or tryptophan. This sequence joins TRBV5-6 and TRBJ2-7; 11 nucleotides line up with TRBD1. V lost 4 bases and J lost 6; bases outside the gene matches: 15. This CDR3 comprises 17 residues. Germline CDR1 reads SGHDT; CDR2 reads YYEEEE. The DNA of the CDR3 is TGTGCCAGCAGCGCGCGGACAGGGGGCTCGGTAGAACTCGAGCAGTACTAC. This codes for CASSARTGGSVELEQYY.

This chain uses TRBV20-1 with TRBJ1-3; D gene ambiguous. This CDR3 has 17 residues. Trimming pared 0 bases from V and 2 bases from J, leaving 17 bases between. Germline CDR1 is DFQATT and CDR2 is SNEGSKA (reference sequence). The CDR3 loop is CSARDGVALGTGNTIYF. The CDR3 bases are TGCAGTGCTAGAGATGGTGTGGCGCTGGGGACTGGAAACACCATATATTTT.

The CDR3 reads CASRIAGFSTDTQYF. CDR3 bases: TGTGCCAGCAGGATAGCGGGGTTTAGCACAGATACGCAGTATTTT. This sequence joins TRBV6-5 and TRBJ2-3, with TRBD2 matching 8 bases. The CDR3 is made up of 15 amino acids. V was pared by 6 bases and J by 0 bases, with 5 bases of the junction left unmatched. Germline V gene data show CDR1 as MNHEY and CDR2 as SVGAGI.

As concerns this clonotype: This may come from a read error, since a much larger clone is one base off. The CDR3: CASSLELALSYEQHF. The CDR3 DNA follows: TGCGCCAGCAGCTTGGAACTAGCGCTCTCCTACGAGCAGCACTTC. This chain uses TRBV5-1 with TRBJ2-7; TRBD2 aligns across 7 bases. This CDR3 has 15 amino acids. Germline V CDR1 and CDR2: SGHRS, YFSETQ.

This clonotype has at least ten counts. The genes are TRBV7-9 and TRBJ2-5; no definite D call. Germline V gene data show CDR1 as SEHNR and CDR2 as FQNEAQ (reference sequence). Trimming shortened V by 5 bases and J by 1 base, and 8 bases separated the two germline ends. CDR3 size: 13 residues. The CDR3 nucleotides read TGTGCCAGCAGCGGGGTAGCCCAAGAGACCCAGTACTTC. It is translated as CASSGVAQETQYF.